A single sample is the source of the 24 T cell receptor beta chains below, sequenced in a study of T cells in Graves' hyperthyroidism and ophthalmopathy (dated by TCRdb to the late 2010s). Library preparation was by multiplex PCR. TCRdb shows the sequencer as Illumina HiSeq 2000. The TCR beta CDR3 regions were amplified from RNA transcripts. The first round of RT-PCR for the TCR CDR3 was performed with the HTBI primer set and the Qiagen OneStep RT-PCR kit. TCRdb redid the processing of the public reads, applying fastp at Q25 and MiXCR, and retained in-frame beta chains. Records with the same CDR3 protein are collapsed into one entry carrying the most frequent genes and DNA. The sample includes about 400,000 distinct CDR3 sequences, with around 16% observed a single time. The ten largest clonotypes hold roughly 7.4% of the sample. Sequenced input: blood. The receptor source for this set is a woman younger than 30 with Graves' hyperthyroidism.

In its sample, this clonotype was seen many times. DNA for the CDR3: TGTGCCAGCAGCCAAGATACGGGGAGCTCTGGAAACACCATATATTTT. This gives the protein CASSQDTGSSGNTIYF. This chain links TRBV3-1 with TRBJ1-3; D unclear. The germline CDR1 and CDR2 sequences are LGHDT and YNNKEL (reference sequence). The CDR3 covers 16 residues. Trimming pared 0 bases from V and 0 bases from J, leaving 9 bases between.

This clonotype was observed many times. The chain uses TRBV12-3 or TRBV12-4 and TRBJ2-3; 10 nucleotides line up with TRBD1. J was trimmed by 5 bases and V by 6 bases; bases with no gene match: 8. The CDR3 consists of 15 residues. The CDR3 loop reads CASRLDRGRGDTQYF. For the CDR3, the DNA is TGTGCCAGCAGACTCGACAGGGGGCGGGGAGATACGCAGTATTTT.

This clonotype was seen repeatedly, ten times or more. The chain couples TRBV19 to TRBJ2-3; either TRBD1 or TRBD2 may supply D (5 bases each). There are 15 residues in the CDR3. CDR1 LNHDA and CDR2 SQIVND come from the germline V gene (reference sequence). The V end lost 1 base, the J end lost 5 bases, and 13 bases lay between the germline ends. In DNA form, the CDR3 reads TGTGCCAGTAGTATAGTAGGGACCTCGGGAGATACGCAGTATTTT. Translating it yields CASSIVGTSGDTQYF. The whole variable domain, filled in from reference TRBV19 and TRBJ2-3, reads DGGITQSPKYLFRKEGQNVTLSCEQNLNHDAMYWYRQDPGQGLRLIYYSQIVNDFQKGDIAEGYSVSREKKESFPLTVTSAQKNPTAFYLCASSIVGTSGDTQYFGPGTRLTVL.

Worth noting for this clonotype: The junction departs from germline at one end; a sequencing error may be responsible. This chain connects TRBV7-9 to TRBJ1-3; 11 bases map to TRBD1. The CDR3 has 12 amino acids. Germline CDR1 reads SEHNR; CDR2 reads FQNEAQ (reference sequence). The DNA of the CDR3 is TGTGCCAGCAGCTCAGGACAGGGGGCCATAAAATTT. Protein: CASSSGQGAIKF.

This clonotype was counted many times. This chain joins TRBV7-2 and TRBJ2-3, with D possibly being TRBD1 (6 bases). The CDR3 sequence is 18 residues long. V was shortened by 1 base and J by 2 bases, with 19 bases between the two germline ends. CDR1 and CDR2 (germline): SGHTA, FQGNSA. The CDR3 sequence is CASSLGVLGGSVTDTQYF. Here the CDR3 DNA reads TGTGCCAGCAGCTTAGGCGTCCTAGGGGGATCCGTCACAGATACGCAGTATTTT.

This clonotype has a count of ten or more. The gene calls are TRBV4-1 and TRBJ2-7; D gene uncertain. CDR3 length: 16 residues. V dropped 2 bases and J dropped 2 bases, with 16 bases sitting between them. CDR1 and CDR2 (germline): MGHRA, YSYEKL. This chain's CDR3 is CASSQIDLGITYEQYF. In DNA, the CDR3 is TGCGCCAGCAGCCAAATCGACCTGGGGATAACCTACGAGCAGTACTTC.

The chain has TRBV19 and TRBJ1-1; 9 positions agree with TRBD1. The CDR3 covers 13 residues. V was clipped by 4 bases and J by 6 bases; unmatched bases: 3. The germline V gene has CDR1 LNHDA and CDR2 SQIVND (reference sequence). CDR3 nucleotide sequence: TGTGCCAGTAGTACTAGGACAGGGGCTGAAGCTTTCTTT. Translated, it gives CASSTRTGAEAFF. Full variable domain (outside the CDR3, taken from reference TRBV19 and TRBJ1-1): DGGITQSPKYLFRKEGQNVTLSCEQNLNHDAMYWYRQDPGQGLRLIYYSQIVNDFQKGDIAEGYSVSREKKESFPLTVTSAQKNPTAFYLCASSTRTGAEAFFGQGTRLTVV.

The sample holds a few counts of this clonotype. The chain joins TRBV5-4 to TRBJ2-7; 11 nucleotides agree with TRBD2. The CDR3 runs to 16 residues. J was trimmed by 6 bases and V by 2 bases; bases with no gene match: 10. The germline V gene encodes CDR1 SGHNT and CDR2 YYREEE (reference sequence). The CDR3 nucleotides are TGTGCCAGCAGCTTTGCCCTAGCGGGGGGTAAATCCGAGCAGTACTTC. This gives the protein CASSFALAGGKSEQYF.

This clonotype occurred a few times. The chain combines TRBV4-1 with TRBJ2-7, with TRBD2 matching 9 bases. CDR1 is MGHRA, CDR2 YSYEKL, per germline. J lost 4 bases, V lost 5 bases, and 9 bases had no gene match. The CDR3 length is 15 residues. The DNA of the CDR3 is TGCGCCAGCAGCTCGTCTAGCGGGATGGGGTACGAGCAGTACTTC. This translates into CASSSSSGMGYEQYF.

This clonotype has ten or more counts. The genes are TRBV5-1 and TRBJ2-7, with a weak D call TRBD1 (5 bases). V shed 0 bases and J shed 9 bases, with 16 bases lying between them. There are 14 residues in the CDR3. Germline assignment: CDR1 SGHRS and CDR2 YFSETQ. CDR3 region: CASSLERGAERQYF. The CDR3 DNA reads TGCGCCAGCAGCTTGGAAAGGGGCGCTGAAAGGCAGTACTTC.

This clonotype was seen repeatedly, ten times or more. The CDR3 loop is CASTEGASGDLEQFF. The CDR3 DNA is TGTGCCAGCACCGAGGGGGCTAGCGGGGACTTGGAGCAGTTCTTC. This rearrangement joins TRBV7-9 to TRBJ2-1; 9 nucleotides match TRBD2. Germline V CDR1 and CDR2: SEHNR, FQNEAQ (reference sequence). With V trimmed by 7 bases and J by 10 bases, 14 bases remained unmatched. The CDR3 covers 15 residues.

The chain links TRBV4-1 to TRBJ1-5; no definite D call. The CDR3 loop spans 15 amino acids. CDR1 and CDR2 from the germline V gene are MGHRA and YSYEKL. V was cut by 3 bases and J by 1 base, with 10 bases left in between. CDR3 in DNA: TGCGCCAGCAGCCATTTGGACGTCAGCAATCAGCCCCAGCATTTT. It is translated as CASSHLDVSNQPQHF.

This clonotype was seen many times. The rearrangement uses TRBV29-1 and TRBJ1-1; D is unclear. The CDR3 runs to 14 residues. Germline V gene sequence: CDR1 SQVTM, CDR2 ANQGSEA. V was shortened by 2 bases and J by 1 base, with 11 bases between the two germline ends. The chain's CDR3 is CSVERSPPNTEAFF. CDR3 coding DNA: TGCAGCGTTGAACGGAGTCCCCCGAACACTGAAGCTTTCTTT.

This clonotype was seen many times. This chain joins TRBV12-3 or TRBV12-4 and TRBJ1-4, with D possibly matching TRBD1 (6 bases). The V end lost 8 bases, the J end lost 2 bases, and 15 bases lay between the germline ends. CDR3 length: 15 residues. This CDR3 reads CASARGGDTNEKLFF. The CDR3, as DNA: TGTGCCAGCGCCAGAGGGGGGGATACTAATGAAAAACTGTTTTTT.

This clonotype was found many times. The rearrangement links TRBV19 to TRBJ1-5; D unresolved. V was pared by 2 bases and J by 2 bases, with 7 bases between. The CDR3 is made up of 14 amino acids. Germline V gene sequence: CDR1 LNHDA, CDR2 SQIVND (reference sequence). The CDR3 is CASSIMRGNQPQHF. CDR3 bases: TGTGCCAGTAGTATAATGAGGGGCAATCAGCCCCAGCATTTT. Full variable domain (outside the CDR3, taken from reference TRBV19 and TRBJ1-5): DGGITQSPKYLFRKEGQNVTLSCEQNLNHDAMYWYRQDPGQGLRLIYYSQIVNDFQKGDIAEGYSVSREKKESFPLTVTSAQKNPTAFYLCASSIMRGNQPQHFGDGTRLSIL.

This clonotype was counted ten times or more. V gene TRBV29-1 combines with J gene TRBJ1-5; 7 nucleotides align to TRBD1. In germline, CDR1 is SQVTM, CDR2 ANQGSEA. CDR3 size: 14 residues. V lost 4 bases, J lost 0 bases, and 3 bases stayed unmatched. As DNA, the CDR3 is TGCAGCGTTGTTACAGGGGATAGCAATCAGCCCCAGCATTTT. Translating it yields CSVVTGDSNQPQHF.

The rearrangement joins TRBV3-1 to TRBJ1-4, with TRBD1 matching 8 bases. Trimming at V came to 6 bases and at J to 4 bases, leaving 4 bases not matched to a gene. Germline CDR1 and CDR2: LGHDT and YNNKEL (reference sequence). The CDR3 spans 14 residues. CDR3 loop: CASRARGLNEKLFF. The CDR3 bases are TGTGCCAGCAGGGCCAGGGGGCTTAATGAAAAACTGTTTTTT.

Concerning this clonotype: This may come from a read error, since a much larger clone is one base off. No conserved phenylalanine or tryptophan ends this CDR3, so it is likely a read error. The chain is built from TRBV11-2 and TRBJ1-3, with D maybe TRBD1 (6 bases). Per germline, CDR1 SGHAT and CDR2 FQNNGV. Trimming cost V 1 base and J 0 bases, with 10 bases left between them. The CDR3 sequence is 16 residues long. The chain's CDR3 is CASSLGDISSGNTIYS. The CDR3 region has the DNA TGTGCCAGCAGCTTAGGGGACATCTCCTCTGGAAACACCATATATTCT.

This clonotype was counted at least ten times. The genes are TRBV5-1 and TRBJ1-2; no clear D. The CDR3 is 14 residues long. Looked up from germline, CDR1 is SGHRS and CDR2 is YFSETQ. V dropped 1 base and J dropped 7 bases, with 14 bases sitting between them. CDR3 in DNA: TGCGCCAGCAGCTTGATTTTAAGCTACCGTGGCTACACCTTC. This translates into CASSLILSYRGYTF.

The chain recombines TRBV7-9 with TRBJ2-3; 7 positions agree with TRBD1. This CDR3 comprises 15 residues. The ends lost 4 bases at V and 5 bases at J; junction bases unmatched: 9. Per the germline V gene, CDR1 is SEHNR and CDR2 is FQNEAQ (reference sequence). CDR3 DNA: TGTGCCAGCAGCTCATCTAATTACAGGGGAGATACGCAGTATTTT. This codes for CASSSSNYRGDTQYF. Complete variable domain (other parts from reference TRBV7-9 and TRBJ2-3): DTGVSQNPRHKITKRGQNVTFRCDPISEHNRLYWYRQTLGQGPEFLTYFQNEAQLEKSRLLSDRFSAERPKGSFSTLEIQRTEQGDSAMYLCASSSSNYRGDTQYFGPGTRLTVL.

The V gene is TRBV4-2, the J gene TRBJ2-3; unclear D gene. The V end was cut by 2 bases, the J end by 6 bases, with 6 bases between. The CDR3 loop spans 12 amino acids. Germline values: CDR1 LGHNA, CDR2 YNFKEQ. The CDR3 spells CASSQTADTQYF. CDR3 bases: TGTGCCAGCAGCCAAACGGCGGATACGCAGTATTTT.

This clonotype has only a few counts. The chain couples TRBV5-4 to TRBJ1-6; 8 positions agree with TRBD1. Trimming took 4 bases from V and 6 from J; bases not matched to a gene: 3. CDR3 size: 14 residues. Germline V gene data show CDR1 as SGHNT and CDR2 as YYREEE (reference sequence). In DNA form, the CDR3 reads TGTGCCAGCAGCAAGACAGGGGTTAATTCACCCCTCCACTTT. Translating gives CASSKTGVNSPLHF.

This clonotype was counted many times. J is TRBJ2-1 and V is TRBV11-3, with D possibly matching TRBD2 (6 bases). Trimming removed 1 base at V and 8 bases at J, with 15 bases between. The length of the CDR3 is 15 residues. Germline V gene data show CDR1 as SGHNT and CDR2 as YENEEA. CDR3 sequence reads: CASSLVGRLGDEQFF. CDR3 nucleotide sequence: TGTGCCAGCAGCTTAGTGGGCAGACTAGGGGATGAGCAGTTCTTC.

This clonotype occurred many times. The CDR3 coding sequence is TGTGCCAGCAGCAGGACAGACTCCTACGAGCAGTACTTC. It specifies CASSRTDSYEQYF. The rearrangement joins TRBV9 to TRBJ2-7; tentative D call: TRBD1 (6 bases). Germline V CDR1 and CDR2: SGDLS, YYNGEE. V lost 4 bases and J 0 bases, leaving 8 bases between the germline ends. The CDR3 totals 13 residues. Full variable domain (rest looked up from reference TRBV9 and TRBJ2-7): DSGVTQTPKHLITATGQRVTLRCSPRSGDLSVYWYQQSLDQGLQFLIQYYNGEERAKGNILERFSAQQFPDLHSELNLSSLELGDSALYFCASSRTDSYEQYFGPGTRLTVT.